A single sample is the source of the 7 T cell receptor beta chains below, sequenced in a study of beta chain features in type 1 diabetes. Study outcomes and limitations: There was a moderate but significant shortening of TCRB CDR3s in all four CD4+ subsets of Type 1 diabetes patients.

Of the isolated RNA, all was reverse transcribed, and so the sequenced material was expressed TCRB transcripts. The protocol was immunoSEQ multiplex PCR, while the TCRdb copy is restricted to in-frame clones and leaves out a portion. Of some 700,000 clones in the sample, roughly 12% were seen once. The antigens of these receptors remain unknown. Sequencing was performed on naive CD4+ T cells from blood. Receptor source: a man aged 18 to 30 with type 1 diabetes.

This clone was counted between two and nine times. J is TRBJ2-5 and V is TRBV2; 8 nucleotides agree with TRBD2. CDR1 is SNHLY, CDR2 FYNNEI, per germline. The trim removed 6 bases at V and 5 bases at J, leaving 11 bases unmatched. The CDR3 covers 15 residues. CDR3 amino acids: CASSQLADSRETQYF. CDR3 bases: TGTGCCAGCAGCCAACTAGCGGACTCCCGGGAGACCCAGTACTTC.

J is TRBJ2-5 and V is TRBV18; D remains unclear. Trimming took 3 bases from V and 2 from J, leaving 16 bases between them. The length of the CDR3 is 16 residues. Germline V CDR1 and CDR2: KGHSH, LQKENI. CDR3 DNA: TGTGCCAGCTCACCTAGAACCAATAACAAACAAGAGACCCAGTACTTC. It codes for CASSPRTNNKQETQYF.

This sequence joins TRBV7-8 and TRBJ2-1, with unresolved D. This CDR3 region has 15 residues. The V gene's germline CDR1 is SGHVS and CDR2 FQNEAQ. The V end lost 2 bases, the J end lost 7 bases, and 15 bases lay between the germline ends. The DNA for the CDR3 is TGTGCCAGCAGCTTAACAGCGCCGGTAGTTAATGAGCAGTTCTTC. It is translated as CASSLTAPVVNEQFF.

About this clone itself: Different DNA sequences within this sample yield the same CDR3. As DNA, the CDR3 is TGTGCCATCAGGGGACAGGGCAACACTGAAGCTTTCTTT. It codes for CAIRGQGNTEAFF. This sequence joins TRBV10-3 and TRBJ1-1, with 9 positions matching TRBD1. Germline loops: CDR1 ENHRY, CDR2 SYGVKD. CDR3 length: 13 residues. V gave up 6 bases and J gave up 2 bases; unmatched junction bases: 1.

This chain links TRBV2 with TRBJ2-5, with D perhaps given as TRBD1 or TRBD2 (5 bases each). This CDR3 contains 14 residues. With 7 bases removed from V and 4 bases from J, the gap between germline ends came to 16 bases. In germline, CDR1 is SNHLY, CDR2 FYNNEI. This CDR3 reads CASKPGTEVETQYF. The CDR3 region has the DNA TGTGCCAGCAAGCCCGGGACCGAGGTAGAGACCCAGTACTTC.

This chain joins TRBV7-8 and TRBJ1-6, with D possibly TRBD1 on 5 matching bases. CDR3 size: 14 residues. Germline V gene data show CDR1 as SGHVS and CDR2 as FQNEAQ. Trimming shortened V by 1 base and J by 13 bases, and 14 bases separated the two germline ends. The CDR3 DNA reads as TGTGCCAGCAGCTTAGGGGGATTATCAGGGCCCCTCCACTTT. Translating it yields CASSLGGLSGPLHF.

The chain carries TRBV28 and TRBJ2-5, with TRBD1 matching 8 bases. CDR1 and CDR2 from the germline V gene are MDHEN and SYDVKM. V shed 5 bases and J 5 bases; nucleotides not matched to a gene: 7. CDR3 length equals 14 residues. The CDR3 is CASSLPGGWETQYF. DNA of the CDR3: TGTGCCAGCAGTCTCCCAGGGGGCTGGGAGACCCAGTACTTC.